These T cell receptor beta chains were read from a single sample in a study of T cells in tumors after PD-1 blockade. The method was immunoSEQ multiplex PCR; TCRdb's version includes in-frame clones alone and lacks a portion of them. The sample holds about 20,000 clones, roughly 78% seen once. The material was PBMCs, obtained before anti-PD-1 treatment. The receptors were sampled from a human donor with basal cell carcinoma. Each CDR3 is given with its conserved first and last residue. The order of the fields is D gene, J gene, V gene, clone size, CDR3 DNA, CDR3 protein. The D gene is left open where the match is weak. Clone size is stated in some rows and not others, as once, few, many or a class when expanded.

d_call: -; j_call: TRBJ2-3; v_call: TRBV6-4; clone_size: medium-sized; cdr3_nt: TGTGCCAGCAGTGGGGGGGACACAGATACGCAGTATTTT; cdr3_aa: CASSGGDTDTQYF
d_call: TRBD2; j_call: TRBJ2-5; v_call: TRBV4-2; clone_size: -; cdr3_nt: TGTGCCAGCAGCCCAAGTGGGGGCGGGAGGGGCCAAGAGACCCAGTACTTC; cdr3_aa: CASSPSGGGRGQETQYF
d_call: -; j_call: TRBJ2-2; v_call: TRBV29-1; clone_size: -; cdr3_nt: TGCAGCGGCAGGGAATCCACCGGGGAGCTGTTTTTT; cdr3_aa: CSGRESTGELFF
d_call: TRBD2; j_call: TRBJ2-1; v_call: TRBV12-3/TRBV12-4; clone_size: -; cdr3_nt: TGTGCCAGCGGGAGCGGGAGGGCGCAGTTCTTC; cdr3_aa: CASGSGRAQFF
d_call: TRBD2; j_call: TRBJ2-1; v_call: TRBV7-6; clone_size: -; cdr3_nt: TGTGCCAGCAGACCCTCTATAGCGGGTTGGGAGCAGTTCTTC; cdr3_aa: CASRPSIAGWEQFF
d_call: -; j_call: TRBJ1-5; v_call: TRBV6-6; clone_size: -; cdr3_nt: TGTGCCAGCGGCGAGCGGTGGCCCCAGCATTTT; cdr3_aa: CASGERWPQHF
d_call: TRBD1; j_call: TRBJ1-1; v_call: TRBV9; clone_size: -; cdr3_nt: TGTGCCAGCAGCGTAGGGGACAGTCGGGCTGAAGCTTTCTTT; cdr3_aa: CASSVGDSRAEAFF
d_call: -; j_call: TRBJ1-1; v_call: TRBV19; clone_size: -; cdr3_nt: TGTGCCAGTAGTATGTTCCTGAACACTGAAGCTTTCTTT; cdr3_aa: CASSMFLNTEAFF
d_call: -; j_call: TRBJ2-1; v_call: TRBV24-1; clone_size: -; cdr3_nt: TGTGCCACCCGCTCCGGGGCTTACAATGAGCAGTTCTTC; cdr3_aa: CATRSGAYNEQFF
d_call: TRBD1; j_call: TRBJ1-5; v_call: TRBV2; clone_size: -; cdr3_nt: TGTGCCAGCAGTGCGGACAGGGGTGTTGATCAGCCCCAGCATTTT; cdr3_aa: CASSADRGVDQPQHF
d_call: -; j_call: TRBJ1-1; v_call: TRBV6-1; clone_size: once; cdr3_nt: TGTGCCAGCAGTGAAGCGTCGGGGTACGCTTTCTTT; cdr3_aa: CASSEASGYAFF
d_call: -; j_call: TRBJ2-2; v_call: TRBV11-3; clone_size: -; cdr3_nt: TGTGCCAGCAGCCCTCCTGGGCTGGCCGGGGAGCTGTTTTTT; cdr3_aa: CASSPPGLAGELFF
d_call: -; j_call: TRBJ2-2; v_call: TRBV3-1/TRBV3-2; clone_size: -; cdr3_nt: TGTGCCAGCAGCCCGGAGGGACAAAAGAACACCGGGGAGCTGTTTTTT; cdr3_aa: CASSPEGQKNTGELFF
d_call: TRBD2; j_call: TRBJ2-3; v_call: TRBV6-1; clone_size: few; cdr3_nt: TGTGCCAGCAGTGAAAGGGCTAGCGGGACCAATTACTCTAGCACAGATACGCAGTATTTT; cdr3_aa: CASSERASGTNYSSTDTQYF
d_call: -; j_call: TRBJ1-6; v_call: TRBV6-4; clone_size: -; cdr3_nt: TGTGCCAGCAGTGTAGGGGTGGATAATTCACCCCTCCACTTT; cdr3_aa: CASSVGVDNSPLHF
d_call: TRBD1; j_call: TRBJ2-2; v_call: TRBV13; clone_size: -; cdr3_nt: TGTGCCAGCAGCTATGGGACAGGCCACACCGGGGAGCTGTTTTTT; cdr3_aa: CASSYGTGHTGELFF
d_call: -; j_call: TRBJ1-2; v_call: TRBV2; clone_size: -; cdr3_nt: TGTGCCAGCAGTTCCGAAGGCTACACCTTC; cdr3_aa: CASSSEGYTF
d_call: -; j_call: TRBJ2-5; v_call: TRBV3-1/TRBV3-2; clone_size: -; cdr3_nt: TGTGCCAGCAGCCAAGGGAGGTCCAGCGGGTACGAGACCCAGTACTTC; cdr3_aa: CASSQGRSSGYETQYF
d_call: TRBD2; j_call: TRBJ2-3; v_call: TRBV14; clone_size: -; cdr3_nt: TGTGCCAGCAGCACTCGGACTAGAGTCTTCGATACGCAGTATTTT; cdr3_aa: CASSTRTRVFDTQYF
d_call: -; j_call: TRBJ2-2; v_call: TRBV7-9; clone_size: once; cdr3_nt: TGTGCCAGCAACCCCCGGGCGGACGACTTTGCCGGGGAGCTGTTTTTT; cdr3_aa: CASNPRADDFAGELFF
d_call: TRBD1; j_call: TRBJ1-1; v_call: TRBV7-2; clone_size: few; cdr3_nt: TGTGCCAGCAGCTTAGGACAGGGGGCGGGAAACACTGAAGCTTTCTTT; cdr3_aa: CASSLGQGAGNTEAFF
d_call: -; j_call: TRBJ1-5; v_call: TRBV7-2; clone_size: -; cdr3_nt: TGTGCCAGCAGCAAAGGGCGGAATCAGCCCCAGCATTTT; cdr3_aa: CASSKGRNQPQHF
d_call: -; j_call: TRBJ2-2; v_call: TRBV7-3; clone_size: -; cdr3_nt: TGTGCCACCGCACAGGGAAACACCGGGGAGCTGTTTTTT; cdr3_aa: CATAQGNTGELFF
d_call: -; j_call: TRBJ1-6; v_call: TRBV7-3; clone_size: -; cdr3_nt: TGTGCCAGCAGCTCGGACAGAGAAAATTCACCCCTCCACTTT; cdr3_aa: CASSSDRENSPLHF
d_call: -; j_call: TRBJ2-6; v_call: TRBV7-6; clone_size: -; cdr3_nt: TGTGCCAGCAGCTTAGGGGCCACAGGGTTCGGGGCCAACGTCCTGACTTTC; cdr3_aa: CASSLGATGFGANVLTF
d_call: TRBD2; j_call: TRBJ2-5; v_call: TRBV4-1; clone_size: once; cdr3_nt: TGCGCCAGCAGCCAAGTAGCGGGGGCCCTCCAAGAGACCCAGTACTTC; cdr3_aa: CASSQVAGALQETQYF
d_call: TRBD2; j_call: TRBJ2-7; v_call: TRBV14; clone_size: -; cdr3_nt: TGTGCCAGCAGCCACGGGGGGGAGCAGTACTTC; cdr3_aa: CASSHGGEQYF
d_call: -; j_call: TRBJ2-7; v_call: TRBV18; clone_size: once; cdr3_nt: TGTGCCAGCTCACCGACCAGTTCCCGCTACGAGCAGTACTTC; cdr3_aa: CASSPTSSRYEQYF
d_call: -; j_call: TRBJ1-1; v_call: TRBV9; clone_size: -; cdr3_nt: TGTGCCAGCAGCGTAGCAACAGATAACACTGAAGCTTTCTTT; cdr3_aa: CASSVATDNTEAFF
d_call: TRBD1; j_call: TRBJ1-1; v_call: TRBV12-3/TRBV12-4; clone_size: -; cdr3_nt: TGTGCCAGCAGGGGGACAGGGTACACTGAAGCTTTCTTT; cdr3_aa: CASRGTGYTEAFF
d_call: TRBD2; j_call: TRBJ2-5; v_call: TRBV5-1; clone_size: once; cdr3_nt: TGCGCCAGCAGCATTTCTAGCGGGGGGGAGACCCAGTACTTC; cdr3_aa: CASSISSGGETQYF
d_call: -; j_call: TRBJ1-1; v_call: TRBV28; clone_size: -; cdr3_nt: TGTGCCAGCAGACGCAAAACAGGCTTTGAAGCTTTCTTT; cdr3_aa: CASRRKTGFEAFF
d_call: -; j_call: TRBJ2-7; v_call: TRBV29-1; clone_size: -; cdr3_nt: TGCAGCGTTGAAGTCGGATCGCAGCAGTACTTC; cdr3_aa: CSVEVGSQQYF
d_call: TRBD1; j_call: TRBJ2-7; v_call: TRBV19; clone_size: -; cdr3_nt: TGTGCCAGTAGTATTGGACAGGGCGACGAGCAGTACTTC; cdr3_aa: CASSIGQGDEQYF
d_call: TRBD2; j_call: TRBJ2-7; v_call: TRBV19; clone_size: -; cdr3_nt: TGTGCCAGTAGTACAGGACTAGCAGGGACCTACGAGCAGTACTTC; cdr3_aa: CASSTGLAGTYEQYF
d_call: -; j_call: TRBJ1-1; v_call: TRBV7-3; clone_size: -; cdr3_nt: TGTGCCAGCAGCTTATCCGGGGTGAAGAACACTGAAGCTTTCTTT; cdr3_aa: CASSLSGVKNTEAFF
d_call: -; j_call: TRBJ2-3; v_call: TRBV12-3/TRBV12-4; clone_size: -; cdr3_nt: TGTGCCAGCAGTATACAGGGTAATACGCAGTATTTT; cdr3_aa: CASSIQGNTQYF
d_call: TRBD1; j_call: TRBJ1-2; v_call: TRBV4-1; clone_size: -; cdr3_nt: TGCGCCAGCAGTCTTAATACAGGGGACGATGGCTACACCTTC; cdr3_aa: CASSLNTGDDGYTF
d_call: -; j_call: TRBJ2-3; v_call: TRBV14; clone_size: -; cdr3_nt: TGTGCCAGCAGCCAAGACCGTCTCCATAGGTTTGGAGGCACAGATACGCAGTATTTT; cdr3_aa: CASSQDRLHRFGGTDTQYF
d_call: -; j_call: TRBJ1-4; v_call: TRBV30; clone_size: -; cdr3_nt: TGTGCCTGGAGGGACAATGAAAAACTGTTTTTT; cdr3_aa: CAWRDNEKLFF
d_call: -; j_call: TRBJ2-7; v_call: TRBV14; clone_size: few; cdr3_nt: TGTGCCAGCAGCCAAGGACTAGGATTCTACGAGCAGTACTTC; cdr3_aa: CASSQGLGFYEQYF
d_call: -; j_call: TRBJ1-5; v_call: TRBV15; clone_size: -; cdr3_nt: TGTGCCACCAGCAGAGATGGGCTCCGGGGTCAGCCCCAGCATTTT; cdr3_aa: CATSRDGLRGQPQHF
d_call: -; j_call: TRBJ2-7; v_call: TRBV5-5; clone_size: -; cdr3_nt: TGTGCCAGCAGCCCTGGACTGTCCTCCTACGAGCAGTACTTC; cdr3_aa: CASSPGLSSYEQYF
d_call: -; j_call: TRBJ1-2; v_call: TRBV10-3; clone_size: -; cdr3_nt: TGTGCCATCTCTAAGGGGCATAACTATGGCTACACCTTC; cdr3_aa: CAISKGHNYGYTF
d_call: TRBD1; j_call: TRBJ1-1; v_call: TRBV12-5; clone_size: -; cdr3_nt: TGTGCTAGTGGTTTGGTAATCCCCAGGCCCGGGACAGGGAATGACACTGAAGCTTTCTTT; cdr3_aa: CASGLVIPRPGTGNDTEAFF
d_call: TRBD2; j_call: TRBJ2-5; v_call: TRBV6-6; clone_size: -; cdr3_nt: TGTGCCAGCAGTCTGGGACTAGCGGGGGCTGGGGGAGAGACCCAGTACTTC; cdr3_aa: CASSLGLAGAGGETQYF
d_call: -; j_call: TRBJ1-1; v_call: TRBV18; clone_size: -; cdr3_nt: TGTGCCAGCTCACCTGACGGTCGGAGGACTGAAGCTTTCTTT; cdr3_aa: CASSPDGRRTEAFF
d_call: -; j_call: TRBJ1-5; v_call: TRBV9; clone_size: few; cdr3_nt: TGTGCCAGCAGCTATGGGGAAAGCAATCAGCCCCAGCATTTT; cdr3_aa: CASSYGESNQPQHF
d_call: TRBD1; j_call: TRBJ1-5; v_call: TRBV2; clone_size: -; cdr3_nt: TGTGCCAGCATGCAGGGGGCTGTATATAGCAATCAGCCCCAGCATTTT; cdr3_aa: CASMQGAVYSNQPQHF
d_call: -; j_call: TRBJ1-1; v_call: TRBV13; clone_size: once; cdr3_nt: TGTGCCAGCAGCTCCCGGGGCACCAAAAACACTGAAGCTTTCTTT; cdr3_aa: CASSSRGTKNTEAFF
d_call: -; j_call: TRBJ2-3; v_call: TRBV9; clone_size: few; cdr3_nt: TGTGCCAGCAGCGTAGTAGGGGGGAACACAGATACGCAGTATTTT; cdr3_aa: CASSVVGGNTDTQYF
d_call: -; j_call: TRBJ2-3; v_call: TRBV5-4; clone_size: once; cdr3_nt: TGTGCCAGCAGCTTGCGACGAGGGGAGGCTACGCAGTATTTT; cdr3_aa: CASSLRRGEATQYF
d_call: -; j_call: TRBJ1-2; v_call: TRBV12-3/TRBV12-4; clone_size: -; cdr3_nt: TGTGCCAGCAGTTTAGCAGGGTTTGGTGGCTACACCTTC; cdr3_aa: CASSLAGFGGYTF
d_call: -; j_call: TRBJ1-2; v_call: TRBV18; clone_size: once; cdr3_nt: TGTGCCAGCTCAGCGGGGCGCGAAACTTATGGCTACACCTTC; cdr3_aa: CASSAGRETYGYTF
d_call: TRBD2; j_call: TRBJ2-1; v_call: TRBV13; clone_size: -; cdr3_nt: TGTGCCAGCAGCTTAGGAGCCCTAGCGGGAGCTTCCTACAATGAGCAGTTCTTC; cdr3_aa: CASSLGALAGASYNEQFF
d_call: -; j_call: TRBJ1-1; v_call: TRBV5-1; clone_size: -; cdr3_nt: TGCGCCAGTTACCGGGACCCAGGAAAGGGGAACACTGAAGCTTTCTTT; cdr3_aa: CASYRDPGKGNTEAFF
d_call: TRBD2; j_call: TRBJ2-2; v_call: TRBV7-9; clone_size: -; cdr3_nt: TGTGCCAGCAGCCCACAGACTAGCGGGAGAGCCGGGGAGCTGTTTTTT; cdr3_aa: CASSPQTSGRAGELFF
d_call: TRBD2; j_call: TRBJ2-7; v_call: TRBV4-2; clone_size: -; cdr3_nt: TGTGCCAGCAGCCAAGCAGGACTAGAGTTGAGTCGCGAGCAGTACTTC; cdr3_aa: CASSQAGLELSREQYF
d_call: -; j_call: TRBJ2-2; v_call: TRBV6-5; clone_size: -; cdr3_nt: TGTGCCAGCAGCCACAGGGCCGTCGGGGAGCTGTTTTTT; cdr3_aa: CASSHRAVGELFF